This T cell receptor beta chain derives from a study of blood T cell repertoires in COVID-19. Per the germline V gene, CDR1 is SGHRS and CDR2 is YFSETQ. V was pared by 7 bases and J by 8 bases, with 15 bases of the junction left unmatched. The CDR3 loop spans 15 amino acids. Only in-frame clones appear in the TCRdb table, and some are missing; sequencing was by immunoSEQ multiplex PCR. The repertoire holds 150,000 to 200,000 clones, with roughly 89% as singletons. The chain uses TRBV5-1 and TRBJ2-3, with TRBD2 identical over 8 bases. This TCR was sampled from a man between 18 and 29 years old with active or convalescent COVID-19. The sequencing input was peripheral blood. CDR3 in amino acids: CASARGGLDYRTQYF. As DNA, the CDR3 is TGCGCCAGCGCCCGGGGGGGACTGGACTACCGTACGCAGTATTTT.